Below, one TCR beta chain is given with its context. Trimming removed 8 bases at V and 6 bases at J, with 19 bases between. This CDR3 has 14 amino acids. Germline V lookup: CDR1 SNHLY, CDR2 FYNNEI. The time point was: 2014-2015 season, pre-vaccination. Adults were given seasonal inactivated influenza vaccine, and blood CD4 subsets were sorted before and after vaccination. Data came from immunoSEQ multiplex PCR; TCRdb stores just in-frame clones and leaves some out. The table includes approximately 12,000 clones, around 80% detected once. This entry comes from a study of follicular helper T cells after annual influenza vaccination.

The receptor comes from an adult who received the influenza vaccine. This chain uses TRBV2 with TRBJ1-2; D uncertain. This specimen was CXCR5- memory CD4+ T cells sorted from blood, taken on the day of influenza vaccination. The CDR3 is CASDQAPVADGYTF. CDR3 sequence (DNA): TGTGCCAGCGATCAAGCCCCGGTTGCCGATGGCTACACCTTC.